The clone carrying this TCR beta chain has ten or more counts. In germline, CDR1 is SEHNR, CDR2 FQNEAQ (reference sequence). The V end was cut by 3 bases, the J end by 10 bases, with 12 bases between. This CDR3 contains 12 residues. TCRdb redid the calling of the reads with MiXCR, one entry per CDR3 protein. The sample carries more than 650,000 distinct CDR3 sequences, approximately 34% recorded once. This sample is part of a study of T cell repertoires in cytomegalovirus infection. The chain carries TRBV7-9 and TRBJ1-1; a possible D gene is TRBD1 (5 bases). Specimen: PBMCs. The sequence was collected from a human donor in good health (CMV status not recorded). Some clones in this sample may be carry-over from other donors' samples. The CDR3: CASSFTERGAFF. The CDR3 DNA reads TGTGCCAGCAGCTTCACCGAAAGGGGAGCTTTCTTT.